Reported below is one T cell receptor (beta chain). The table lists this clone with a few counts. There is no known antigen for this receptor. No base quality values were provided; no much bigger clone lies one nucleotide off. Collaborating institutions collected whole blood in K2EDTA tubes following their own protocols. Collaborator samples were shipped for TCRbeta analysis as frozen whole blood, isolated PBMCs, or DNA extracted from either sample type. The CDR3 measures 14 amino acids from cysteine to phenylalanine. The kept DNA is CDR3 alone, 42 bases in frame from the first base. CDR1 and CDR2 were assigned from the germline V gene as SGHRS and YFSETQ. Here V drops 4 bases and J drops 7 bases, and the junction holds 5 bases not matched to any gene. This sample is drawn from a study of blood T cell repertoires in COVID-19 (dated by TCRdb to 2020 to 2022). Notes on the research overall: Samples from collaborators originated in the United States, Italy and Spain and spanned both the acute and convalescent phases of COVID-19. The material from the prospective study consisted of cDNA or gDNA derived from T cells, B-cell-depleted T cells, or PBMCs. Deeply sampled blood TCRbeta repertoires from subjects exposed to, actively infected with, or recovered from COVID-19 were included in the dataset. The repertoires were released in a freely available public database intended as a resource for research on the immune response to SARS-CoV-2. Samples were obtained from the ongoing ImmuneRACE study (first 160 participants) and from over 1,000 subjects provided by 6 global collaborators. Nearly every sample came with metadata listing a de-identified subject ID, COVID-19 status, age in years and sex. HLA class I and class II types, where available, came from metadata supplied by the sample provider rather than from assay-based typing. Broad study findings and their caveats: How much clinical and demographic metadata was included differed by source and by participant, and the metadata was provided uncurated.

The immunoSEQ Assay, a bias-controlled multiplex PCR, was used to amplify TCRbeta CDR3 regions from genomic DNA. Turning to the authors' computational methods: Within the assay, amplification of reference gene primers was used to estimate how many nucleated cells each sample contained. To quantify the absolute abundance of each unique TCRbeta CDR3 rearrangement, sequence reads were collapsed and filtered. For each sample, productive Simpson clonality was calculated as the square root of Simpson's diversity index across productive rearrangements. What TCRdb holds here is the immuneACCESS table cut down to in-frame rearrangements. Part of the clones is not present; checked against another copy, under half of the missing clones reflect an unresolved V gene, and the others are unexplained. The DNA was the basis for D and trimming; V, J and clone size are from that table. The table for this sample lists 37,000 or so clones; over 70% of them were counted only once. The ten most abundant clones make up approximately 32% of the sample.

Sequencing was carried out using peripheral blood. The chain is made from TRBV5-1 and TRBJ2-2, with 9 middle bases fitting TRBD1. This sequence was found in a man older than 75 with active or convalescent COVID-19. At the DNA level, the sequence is TGCGCCAGCAGCCAAAGGACAGGGGACGGGGAGCTGTTTTTT. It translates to CASSQRTGDGELFF. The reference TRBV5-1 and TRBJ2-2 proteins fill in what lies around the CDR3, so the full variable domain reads KAGVTQTPRYLIKTRGQQVTLSCSPISGHRSVSWYQQTPGQGLQFLFEYFSETQRNKGNFPGRFSGRQFSNSRSEMNVSTLELGDSALYLCASSQRTGDGELFFGEGSRLTVL.